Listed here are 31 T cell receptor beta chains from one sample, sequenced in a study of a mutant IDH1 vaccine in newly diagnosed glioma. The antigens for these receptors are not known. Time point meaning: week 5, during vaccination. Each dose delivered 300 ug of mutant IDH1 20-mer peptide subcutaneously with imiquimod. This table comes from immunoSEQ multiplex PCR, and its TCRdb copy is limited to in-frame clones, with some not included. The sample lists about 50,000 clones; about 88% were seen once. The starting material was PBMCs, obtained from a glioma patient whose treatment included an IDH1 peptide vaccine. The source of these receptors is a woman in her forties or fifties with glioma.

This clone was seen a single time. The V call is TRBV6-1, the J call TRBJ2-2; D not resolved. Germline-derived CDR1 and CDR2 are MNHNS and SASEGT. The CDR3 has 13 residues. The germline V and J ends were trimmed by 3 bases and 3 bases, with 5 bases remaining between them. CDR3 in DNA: TGTGCCAGCAGTGAGCAACACACCGGGGAGCTGTTTTTT. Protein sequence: CASSEQHTGELFF.

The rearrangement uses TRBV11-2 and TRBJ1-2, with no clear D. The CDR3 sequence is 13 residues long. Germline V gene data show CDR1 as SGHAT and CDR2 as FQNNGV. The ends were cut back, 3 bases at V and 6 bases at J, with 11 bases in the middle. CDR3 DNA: TGTGCCAGCAGCTTTAGCCTCGGGCATGGCTACACCTTC. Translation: CASSFSLGHGYTF.

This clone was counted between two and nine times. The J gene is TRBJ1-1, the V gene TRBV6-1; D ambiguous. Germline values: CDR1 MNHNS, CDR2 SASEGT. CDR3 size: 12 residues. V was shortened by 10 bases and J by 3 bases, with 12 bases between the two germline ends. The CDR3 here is CATSPEYTEAFF. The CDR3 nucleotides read TGTGCCACCTCGCCTGAGTACACTGAAGCTTTCTTT.

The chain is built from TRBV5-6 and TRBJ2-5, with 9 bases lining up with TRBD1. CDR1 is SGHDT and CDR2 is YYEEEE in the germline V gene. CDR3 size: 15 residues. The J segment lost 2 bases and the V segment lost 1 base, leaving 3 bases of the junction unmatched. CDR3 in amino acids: CASSLLGQGQETQYF. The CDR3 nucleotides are TGTGCCAGCAGCTTGTTGGGACAGGGACAAGAGACCCAGTACTTC.

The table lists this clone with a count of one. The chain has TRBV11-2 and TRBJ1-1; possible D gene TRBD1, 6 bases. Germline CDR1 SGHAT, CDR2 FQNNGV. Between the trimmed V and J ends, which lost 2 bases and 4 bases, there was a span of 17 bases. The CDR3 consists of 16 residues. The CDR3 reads CASSLLRGRSGTEAFF. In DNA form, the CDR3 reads TGTGCCAGCAGCTTATTGAGGGGGAGGTCGGGCACTGAAGCTTTCTTT.

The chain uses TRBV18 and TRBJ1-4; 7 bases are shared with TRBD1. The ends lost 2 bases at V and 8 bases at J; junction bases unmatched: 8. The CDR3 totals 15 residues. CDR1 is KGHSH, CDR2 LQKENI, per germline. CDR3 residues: CASSPGDRKGEKLFF. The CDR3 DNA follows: TGTGCCAGCTCACCAGGGGACAGAAAAGGGGAAAAACTGTTTTTT.

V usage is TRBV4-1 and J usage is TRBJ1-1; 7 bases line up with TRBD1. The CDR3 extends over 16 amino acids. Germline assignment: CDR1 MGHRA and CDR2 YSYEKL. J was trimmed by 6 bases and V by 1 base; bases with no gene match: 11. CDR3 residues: CASSQGGQTLRAEAFF. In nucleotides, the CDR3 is TGCGCCAGCAGCCAAGGGGGACAGACGTTGAGAGCTGAAGCTTTCTTT.

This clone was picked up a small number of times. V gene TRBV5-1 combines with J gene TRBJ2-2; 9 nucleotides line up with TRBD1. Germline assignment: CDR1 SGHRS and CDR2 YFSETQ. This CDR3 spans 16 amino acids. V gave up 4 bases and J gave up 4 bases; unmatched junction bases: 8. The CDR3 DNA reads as TGCGCCAGCAGCGAATCCGGGACAGGGATCACCGGGGAGCTGTTTTTT. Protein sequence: CASSESGTGITGELFF.

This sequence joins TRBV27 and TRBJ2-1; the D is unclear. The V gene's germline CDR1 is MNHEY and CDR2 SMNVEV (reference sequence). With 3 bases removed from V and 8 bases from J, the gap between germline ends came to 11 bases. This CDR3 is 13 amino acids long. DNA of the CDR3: TGTGCCAGCAGTTTTTCCCCAACCGATGAGCAGTTCTTC. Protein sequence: CASSFSPTDEQFF.

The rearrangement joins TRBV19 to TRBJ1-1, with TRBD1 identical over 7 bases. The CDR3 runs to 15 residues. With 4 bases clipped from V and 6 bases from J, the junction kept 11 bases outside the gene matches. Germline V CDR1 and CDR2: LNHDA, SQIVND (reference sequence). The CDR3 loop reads CASSTTGIGMSEAFF. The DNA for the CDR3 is TGTGCCAGTAGTACGACAGGGATCGGGATGTCTGAAGCTTTCTTT.

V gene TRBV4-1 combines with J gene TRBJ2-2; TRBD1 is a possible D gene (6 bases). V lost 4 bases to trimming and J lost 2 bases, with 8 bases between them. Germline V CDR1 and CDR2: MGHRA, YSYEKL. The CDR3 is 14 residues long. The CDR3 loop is CASSPGTNTGELFF. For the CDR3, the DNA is TGCGCCAGCAGCCCCGGGACAAACACCGGGGAGCTGTTTTTT.

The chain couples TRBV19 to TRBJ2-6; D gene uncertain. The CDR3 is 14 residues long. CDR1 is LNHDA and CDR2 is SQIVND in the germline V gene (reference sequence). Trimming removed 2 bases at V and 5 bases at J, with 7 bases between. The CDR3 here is CASSISIWANVLTF. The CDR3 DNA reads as TGTGCCAGTAGTATAAGTATCTGGGCCAACGTCCTGACTTTC.

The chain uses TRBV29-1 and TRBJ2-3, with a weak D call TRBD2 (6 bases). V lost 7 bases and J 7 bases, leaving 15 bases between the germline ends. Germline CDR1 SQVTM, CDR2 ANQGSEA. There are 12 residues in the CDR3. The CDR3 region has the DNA TGCAGCGCGATACCGGGAGCTAATACGCAGTATTTT. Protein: CSAIPGANTQYF.

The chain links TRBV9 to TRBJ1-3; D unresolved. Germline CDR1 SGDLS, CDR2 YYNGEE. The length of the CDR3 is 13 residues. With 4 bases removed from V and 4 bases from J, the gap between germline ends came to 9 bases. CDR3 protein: CASSPSAGNTIYF. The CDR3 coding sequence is TGTGCCAGCAGCCCCTCCGCGGGAAACACCATATATTTT.

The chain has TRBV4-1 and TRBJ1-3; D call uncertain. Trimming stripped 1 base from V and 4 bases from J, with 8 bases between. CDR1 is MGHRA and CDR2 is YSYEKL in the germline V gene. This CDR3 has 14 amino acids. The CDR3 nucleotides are TGCGCCAGCAGCCAAGGGCCGGCAGGAAACACCATATATTTT. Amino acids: CASSQGPAGNTIYF.

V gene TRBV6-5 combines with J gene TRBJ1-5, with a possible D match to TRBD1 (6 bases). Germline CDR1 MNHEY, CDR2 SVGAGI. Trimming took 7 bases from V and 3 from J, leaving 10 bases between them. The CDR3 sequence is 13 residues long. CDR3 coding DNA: TGTGCCAGCAAACAGGGTTACAATCAGCCCCAGCATTTT. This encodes CASKQGYNQPQHF.

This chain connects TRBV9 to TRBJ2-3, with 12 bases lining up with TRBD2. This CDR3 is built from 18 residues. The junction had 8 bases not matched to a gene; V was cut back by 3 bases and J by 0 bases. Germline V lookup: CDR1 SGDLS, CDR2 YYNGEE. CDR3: CASSATSGGRPSTDTQYF. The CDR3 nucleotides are TGTGCCAGCAGCGCCACTAGCGGGGGGCGTCCTAGCACAGATACGCAGTATTTT.

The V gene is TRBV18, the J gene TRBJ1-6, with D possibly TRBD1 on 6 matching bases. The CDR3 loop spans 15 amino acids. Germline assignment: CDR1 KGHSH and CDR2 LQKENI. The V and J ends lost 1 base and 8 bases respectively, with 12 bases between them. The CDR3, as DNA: TGTGCCAGCTCACCACGGGGGGGCCGGGATTCACCCCTCCACTTT. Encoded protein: CASSPRGGRDSPLHF.

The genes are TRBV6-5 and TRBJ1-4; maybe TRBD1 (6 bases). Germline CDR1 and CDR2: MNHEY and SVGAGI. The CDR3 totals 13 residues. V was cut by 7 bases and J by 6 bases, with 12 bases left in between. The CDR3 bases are TGTGCCAGCACTCGGGGGCTAGATGAAAAACTGTTTTTT. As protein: CASTRGLDEKLFF.

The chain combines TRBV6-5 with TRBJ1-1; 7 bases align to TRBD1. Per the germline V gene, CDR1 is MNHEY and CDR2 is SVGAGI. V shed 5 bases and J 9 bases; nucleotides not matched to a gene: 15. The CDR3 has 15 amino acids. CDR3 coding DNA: TGTGCCAGCAGTACAAGGGGGCGAGTTGTTTCTCAAGCTTTCTTT. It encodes CASSTRGRVVSQAFF.

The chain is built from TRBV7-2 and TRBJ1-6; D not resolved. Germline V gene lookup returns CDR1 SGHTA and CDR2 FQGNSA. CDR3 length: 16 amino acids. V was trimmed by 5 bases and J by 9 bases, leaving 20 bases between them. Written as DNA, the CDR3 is TGTGCCAGCAGCCTGAGCTCCCGGGTCCCGGGTTCACCCCTCCACTTT. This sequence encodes CASSLSSRVPGSPLHF. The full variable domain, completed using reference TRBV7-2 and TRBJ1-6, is GAGVSQSPSNKVTEKGKDVELRCDPISGHTALYWYRQSLGQGLEFLIYFQGNSAPDKSGLPSDRFSAERTGGSVSTLTIQRTQQEDSAVYLCASSLSSRVPGSPLHFGNGTRLTVT.

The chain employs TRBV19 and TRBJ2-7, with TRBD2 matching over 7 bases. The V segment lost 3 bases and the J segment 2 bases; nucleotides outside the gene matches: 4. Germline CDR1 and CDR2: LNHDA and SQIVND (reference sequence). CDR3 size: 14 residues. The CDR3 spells CASSIRGGTYEQYF. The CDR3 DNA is TGTGCCAGTAGTATCCGCGGGGGAACCTACGAGCAGTACTTC.

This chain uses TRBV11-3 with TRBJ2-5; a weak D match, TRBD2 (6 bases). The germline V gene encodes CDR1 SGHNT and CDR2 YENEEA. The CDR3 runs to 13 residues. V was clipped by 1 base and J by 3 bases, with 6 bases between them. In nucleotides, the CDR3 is TGTGCCAGCAGCTTAGGACTAGAAGAGACCCAGTACTTC. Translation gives CASSLGLEETQYF.

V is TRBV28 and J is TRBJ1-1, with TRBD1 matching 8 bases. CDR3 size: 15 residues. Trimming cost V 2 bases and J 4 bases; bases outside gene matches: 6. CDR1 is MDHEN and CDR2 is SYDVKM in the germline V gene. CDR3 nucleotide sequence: TGTGCCAGCAGTTTAGCCGGAACAGGGGGCACTGAAGCTTTCTTT. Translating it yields CASSLAGTGGTEAFF.

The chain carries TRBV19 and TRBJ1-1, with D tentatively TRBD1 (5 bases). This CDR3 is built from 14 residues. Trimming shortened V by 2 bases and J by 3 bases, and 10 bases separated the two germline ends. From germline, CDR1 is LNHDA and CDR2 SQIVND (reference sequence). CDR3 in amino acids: CASSIFSTDTEAFF. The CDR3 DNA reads TGTGCCAGTAGTATATTCTCGACAGACACTGAAGCTTTCTTT.

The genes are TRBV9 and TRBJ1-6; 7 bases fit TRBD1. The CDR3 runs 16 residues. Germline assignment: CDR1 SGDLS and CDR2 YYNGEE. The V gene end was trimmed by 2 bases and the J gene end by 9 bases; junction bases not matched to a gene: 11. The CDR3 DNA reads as TGTGCCAGCAGCGTGGCACAGGGGAAACTAGGTTCACCCCTCCACTTT. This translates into CASSVAQGKLGSPLHF.

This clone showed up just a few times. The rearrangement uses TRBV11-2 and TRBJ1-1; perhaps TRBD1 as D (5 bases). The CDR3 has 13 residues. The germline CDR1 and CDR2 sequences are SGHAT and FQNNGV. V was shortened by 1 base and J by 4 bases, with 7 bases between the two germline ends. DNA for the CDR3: TGTGCCAGCAGCTTAGCACAGGTCACTGAAGCTTTCTTT. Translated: CASSLAQVTEAFF.

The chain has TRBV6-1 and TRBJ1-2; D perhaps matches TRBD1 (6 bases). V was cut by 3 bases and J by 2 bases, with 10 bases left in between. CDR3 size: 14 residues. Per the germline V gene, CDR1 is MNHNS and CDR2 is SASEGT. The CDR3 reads CASSEGGTNYGYTF. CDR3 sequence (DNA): TGTGCCAGCAGTGAGGGGGGGACAAACTATGGCTACACCTTC.

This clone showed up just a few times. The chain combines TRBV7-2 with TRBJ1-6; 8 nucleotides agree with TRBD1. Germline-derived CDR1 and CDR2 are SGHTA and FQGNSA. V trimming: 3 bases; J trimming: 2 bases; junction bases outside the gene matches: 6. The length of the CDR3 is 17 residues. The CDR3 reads CASSFLPGQAYNSPLHF. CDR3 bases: TGTGCCAGCAGCTTTCTTCCGGGACAGGCCTATAATTCACCCCTCCACTTT. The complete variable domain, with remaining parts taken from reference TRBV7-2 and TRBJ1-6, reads GAGVSQSPSNKVTEKGKDVELRCDPISGHTALYWYRQSLGQGLEFLIYFQGNSAPDKSGLPSDRFSAERTGGSVSTLTIQRTQQEDSAVYLCASSFLPGQAYNSPLHFGNGTRLTVT.

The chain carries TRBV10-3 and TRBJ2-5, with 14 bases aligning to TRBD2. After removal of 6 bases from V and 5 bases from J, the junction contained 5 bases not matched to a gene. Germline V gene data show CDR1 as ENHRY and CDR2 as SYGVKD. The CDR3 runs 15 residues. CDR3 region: CAIRTSGGAHETQYF. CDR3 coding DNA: TGTGCCATCAGGACTAGCGGGGGGGCGCATGAGACCCAGTACTTC.

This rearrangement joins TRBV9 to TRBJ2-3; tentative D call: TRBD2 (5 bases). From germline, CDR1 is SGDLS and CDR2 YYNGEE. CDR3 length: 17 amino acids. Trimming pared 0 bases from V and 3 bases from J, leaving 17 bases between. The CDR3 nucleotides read TGTGCCAGCAGCGTAGCCCCTAGCAATAGGTGGACAGATACGCAGTATTTT. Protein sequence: CASSVAPSNRWTDTQYF.